This T cell receptor (beta chain) was identified during a study of identical twins. With 3 bases removed from V and 13 bases from J, the gap between germline ends came to 9 bases. Looked up from germline, CDR1 is SQVTM and CDR2 is ANQGSEA. CDR3 length: 9 residues. TCRdb reprocessed the 5' RACE reads with MiXCR, giving one entry per CDR3 protein. Of roughly 490,000 distinct CDR3 sequences in the sample, around 15% were seen once. Points from the study as a whole: Abundant cord blood beta clonotypes carried fewer insertions; memory repertoires showed none.

A note on this clonotype: Its antigen is unknown.

This sample was shared with a second study, whose subject was yellow fever vaccine responses in identical twins.

The source is a woman aged 18-35 years in good health. J is TRBJ1-2 and V is TRBV29-1; D remains unclear. The specimen sequenced was CD4+ T cells sorted from blood. DNA for the CDR3: TGCAGCGTTGATTCATCGCCCACCTTC. Encoded protein: CSVDSSPTF.